This paragraph reports one T cell receptor beta chain. This record belongs to a study of control samples from healthy donors and cancer patients. The table came from immunoSEQ multiplex PCR; TCRdb's copy has only in-frame clones and leaves some out. The sample has 98,000 or so clones, around 80% seen once. Sequencing was performed on blood. The clonotype was recovered from a woman in her twenties or thirties in good health.

CDR3: CASSDRTFAPSYGYTF. CDR3 bases: TGTGCCAGCAGTGATAGGACCTTCGCACCCTCCTATGGCTACACCTTC. This rearrangement joins TRBV6-4 to TRBJ1-2; no reliable D call. Germline lookup yields CDR1 MRHNA and CDR2 SNTAGT. This CDR3 is built from 16 residues. Trimming stripped 3 bases from V and 4 bases from J, with 18 bases between.